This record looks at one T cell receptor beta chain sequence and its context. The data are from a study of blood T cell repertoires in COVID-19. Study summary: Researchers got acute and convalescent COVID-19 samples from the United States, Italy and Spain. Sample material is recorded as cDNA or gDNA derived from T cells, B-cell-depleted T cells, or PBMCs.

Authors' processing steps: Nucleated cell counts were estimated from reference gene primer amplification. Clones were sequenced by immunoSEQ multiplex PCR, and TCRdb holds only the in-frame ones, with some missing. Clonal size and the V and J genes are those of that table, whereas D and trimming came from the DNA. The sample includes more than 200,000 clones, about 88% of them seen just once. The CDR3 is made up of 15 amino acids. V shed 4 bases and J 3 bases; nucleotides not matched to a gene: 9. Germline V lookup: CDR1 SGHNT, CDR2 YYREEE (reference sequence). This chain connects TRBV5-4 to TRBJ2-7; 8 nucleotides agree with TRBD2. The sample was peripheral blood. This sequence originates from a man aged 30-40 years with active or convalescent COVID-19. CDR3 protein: CASSAQRGTHYEQYF. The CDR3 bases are TGTGCCAGCAGCGCCCAGCGGGGGACCCACTACGAGCAGTACTTC.